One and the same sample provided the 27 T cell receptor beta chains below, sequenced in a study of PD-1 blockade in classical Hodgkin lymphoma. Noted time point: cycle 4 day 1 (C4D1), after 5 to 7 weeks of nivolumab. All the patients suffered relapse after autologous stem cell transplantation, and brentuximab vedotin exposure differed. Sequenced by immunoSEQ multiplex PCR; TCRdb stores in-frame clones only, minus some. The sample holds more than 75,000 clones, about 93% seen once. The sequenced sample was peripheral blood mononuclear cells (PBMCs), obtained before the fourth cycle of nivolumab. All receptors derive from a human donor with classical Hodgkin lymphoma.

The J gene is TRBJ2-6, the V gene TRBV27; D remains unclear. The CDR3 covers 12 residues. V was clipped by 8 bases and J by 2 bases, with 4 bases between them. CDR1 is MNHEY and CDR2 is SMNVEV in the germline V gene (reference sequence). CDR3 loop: CASATGANVLTF. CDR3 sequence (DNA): TGTGCCAGCGCCACTGGGGCCAACGTCCTGACTTTC.

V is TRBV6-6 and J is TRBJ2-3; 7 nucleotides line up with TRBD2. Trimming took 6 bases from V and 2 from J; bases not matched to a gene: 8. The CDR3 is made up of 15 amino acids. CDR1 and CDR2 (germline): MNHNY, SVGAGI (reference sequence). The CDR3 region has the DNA TGTGCCAGCAGCCTCGCTAGCGGACTCACAGATACGCAGTATTTT. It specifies CASSLASGLTDTQYF.

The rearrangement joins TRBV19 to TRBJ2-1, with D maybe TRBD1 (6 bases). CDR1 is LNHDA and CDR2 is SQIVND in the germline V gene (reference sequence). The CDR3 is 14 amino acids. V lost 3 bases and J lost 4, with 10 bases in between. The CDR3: CASSIVGAYNEQFF. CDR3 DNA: TGTGCCAGTAGTATTGTGGGGGCGTACAATGAGCAGTTCTTC. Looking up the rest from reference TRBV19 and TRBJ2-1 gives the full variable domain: DGGITQSPKYLFRKEGQNVTLSCEQNLNHDAMYWYRQDPGQGLRLIYYSQIVNDFQKGDIAEGYSVSREKKESFPLTVTSAQKNPTAFYLCASSIVGAYNEQFFGPGTRLTVL.

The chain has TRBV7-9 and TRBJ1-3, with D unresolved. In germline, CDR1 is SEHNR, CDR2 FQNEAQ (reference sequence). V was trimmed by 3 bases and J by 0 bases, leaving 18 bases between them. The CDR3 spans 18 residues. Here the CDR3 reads CASSFFRAHLDSGNTIYF. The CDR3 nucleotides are TGTGCCAGCAGCTTTTTCCGGGCGCACTTGGACTCTGGAAACACCATATATTTT.

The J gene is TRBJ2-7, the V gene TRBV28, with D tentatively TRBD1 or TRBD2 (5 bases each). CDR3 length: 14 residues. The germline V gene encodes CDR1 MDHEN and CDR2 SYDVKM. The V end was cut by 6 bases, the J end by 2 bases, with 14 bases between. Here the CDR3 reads CASSIPGPTYEQYF. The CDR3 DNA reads TGTGCCAGCAGCATCCCGGGGCCCACCTACGAGCAGTACTTC.

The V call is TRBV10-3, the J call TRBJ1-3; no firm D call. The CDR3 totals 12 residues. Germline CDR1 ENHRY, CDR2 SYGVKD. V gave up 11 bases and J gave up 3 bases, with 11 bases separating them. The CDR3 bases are TGTGCCGCCGCTTTTGGTGGAAACACCATATATTTT. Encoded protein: CAAAFGGNTIYF.

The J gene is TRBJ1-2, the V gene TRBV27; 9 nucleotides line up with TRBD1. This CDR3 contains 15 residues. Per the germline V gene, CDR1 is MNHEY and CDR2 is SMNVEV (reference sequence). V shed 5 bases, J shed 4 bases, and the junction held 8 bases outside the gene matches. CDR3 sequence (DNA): TGTGCCAGCAGTCCCGGGACAGGGTGGACCTATGGCTACACCTTC. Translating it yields CASSPGTGWTYGYTF.

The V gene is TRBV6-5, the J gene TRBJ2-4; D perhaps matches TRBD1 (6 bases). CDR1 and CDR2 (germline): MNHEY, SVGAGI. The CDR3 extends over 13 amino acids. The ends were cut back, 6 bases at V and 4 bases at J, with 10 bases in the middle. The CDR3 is CASSQGQKNIQYF. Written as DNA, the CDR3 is TGTGCCAGCAGCCAAGGACAGAAAAACATTCAGTACTTC.

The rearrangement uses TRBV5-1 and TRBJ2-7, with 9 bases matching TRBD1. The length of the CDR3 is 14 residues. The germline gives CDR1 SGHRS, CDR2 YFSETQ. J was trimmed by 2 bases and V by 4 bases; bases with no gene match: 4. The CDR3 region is CASSPRTGAYEQYF. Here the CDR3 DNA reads TGCGCCAGCAGCCCCCGGACAGGGGCCTACGAGCAGTACTTC.

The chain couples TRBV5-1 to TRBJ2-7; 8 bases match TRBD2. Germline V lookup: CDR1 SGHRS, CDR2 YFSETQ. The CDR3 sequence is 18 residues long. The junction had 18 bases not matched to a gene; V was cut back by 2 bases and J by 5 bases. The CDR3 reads CASSFDPVSTGTRNEQYF. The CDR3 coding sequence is TGCGCCAGCAGCTTCGACCCTGTGAGTACCGGGACTAGAAACGAGCAGTACTTC.

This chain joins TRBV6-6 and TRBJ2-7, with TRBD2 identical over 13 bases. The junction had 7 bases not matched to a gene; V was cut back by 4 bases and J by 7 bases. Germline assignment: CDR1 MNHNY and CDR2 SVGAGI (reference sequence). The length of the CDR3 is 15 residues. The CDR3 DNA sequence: TGTGCCAGCAGTTCGAAGACTAGCGGGGGGTGGGAGCAGTACTTC. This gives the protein CASSSKTSGGWEQYF.

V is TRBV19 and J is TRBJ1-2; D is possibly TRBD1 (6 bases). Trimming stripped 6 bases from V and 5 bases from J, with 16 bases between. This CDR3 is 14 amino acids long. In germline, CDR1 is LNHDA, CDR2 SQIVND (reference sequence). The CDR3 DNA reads TGTGCCAGTAGGCTATACAGGGAGGGGTATGGCTACACCTTC. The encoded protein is CASRLYREGYGYTF.

CDR3 amino acids: CASSFLAWTSANNEQFF. In DNA form, the CDR3 reads TGTGCCAGCAGTTTTTTGGCTTGGACTAGCGCAAACAATGAGCAGTTCTTC. This chain joins TRBV28 and TRBJ2-1; 9 bases match TRBD2. CDR1 MDHEN and CDR2 SYDVKM come from the germline V gene. The CDR3 contains 17 residues. With 3 bases clipped from V and 5 bases from J, the junction kept 11 bases outside the gene matches.

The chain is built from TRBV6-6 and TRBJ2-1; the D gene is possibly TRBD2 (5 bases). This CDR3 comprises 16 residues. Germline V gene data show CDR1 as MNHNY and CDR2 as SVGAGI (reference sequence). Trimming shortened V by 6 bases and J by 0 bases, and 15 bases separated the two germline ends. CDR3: CASSPIAKSSYNEQFF. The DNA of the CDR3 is TGTGCCAGCAGCCCCATAGCGAAGAGCTCCTACAATGAGCAGTTCTTC.

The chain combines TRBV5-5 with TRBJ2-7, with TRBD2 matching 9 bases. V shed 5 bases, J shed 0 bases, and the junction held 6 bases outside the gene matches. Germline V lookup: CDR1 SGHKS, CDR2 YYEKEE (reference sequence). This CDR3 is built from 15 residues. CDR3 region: CASSFSSGGSYEQYF. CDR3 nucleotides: TGTGCCAGCAGTTTCAGTAGCGGGGGCTCCTACGAGCAGTACTTC.

CDR3 DNA: TGTGCCAGCAGTGGGGTGAGATCCGGGACAGGGCGCTACGAGCAGTACTTC. Its translation: CASSGVRSGTGRYEQYF. This rearrangement joins TRBV28 to TRBJ2-7; 9 positions match TRBD1. The CDR3 has 17 residues. V dropped 5 bases and J dropped 3; count of bases not matched to a gene: 14. Germline loops: CDR1 MDHEN, CDR2 SYDVKM.

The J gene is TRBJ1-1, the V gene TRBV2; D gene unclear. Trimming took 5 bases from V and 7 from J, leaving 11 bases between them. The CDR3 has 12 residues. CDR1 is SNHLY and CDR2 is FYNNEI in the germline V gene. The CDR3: CASSRTAIEAFF. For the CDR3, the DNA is TGTGCCAGCAGTAGGACGGCAATTGAAGCTTTCTTT.

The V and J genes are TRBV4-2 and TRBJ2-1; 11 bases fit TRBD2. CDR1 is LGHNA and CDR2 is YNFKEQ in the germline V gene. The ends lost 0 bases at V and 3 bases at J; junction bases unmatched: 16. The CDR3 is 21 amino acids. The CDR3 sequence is CASSQEAGLAELLLGYNEQFF. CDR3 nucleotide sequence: TGTGCCAGCAGCCAAGAAGCGGGACTAGCGGAGCTTCTCCTGGGCTACAATGAGCAGTTCTTC.

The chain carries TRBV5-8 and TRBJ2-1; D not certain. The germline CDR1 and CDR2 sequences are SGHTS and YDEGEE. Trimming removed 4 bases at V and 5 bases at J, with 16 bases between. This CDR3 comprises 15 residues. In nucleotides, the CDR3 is TGTGCCAGCAGCCTGAGGAGCGCCGTCGACAATGAGCAGTTCTTC. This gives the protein CASSLRSAVDNEQFF.

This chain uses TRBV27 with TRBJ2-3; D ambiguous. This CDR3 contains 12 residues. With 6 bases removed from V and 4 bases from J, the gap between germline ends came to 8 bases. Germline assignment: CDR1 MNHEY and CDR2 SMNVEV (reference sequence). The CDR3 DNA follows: TGTGCCAGCAGCCCGCGCCCAGATACGCAGTATTTT. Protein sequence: CASSPRPDTQYF.

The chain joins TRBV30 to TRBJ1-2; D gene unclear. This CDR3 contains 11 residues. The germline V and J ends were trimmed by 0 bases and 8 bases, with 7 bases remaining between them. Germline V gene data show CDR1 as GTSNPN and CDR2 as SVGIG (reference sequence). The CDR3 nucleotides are TGTGCCTGGAGTGTTGGTGAAGGCTACACCTTC. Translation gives CAWSVGEGYTF.

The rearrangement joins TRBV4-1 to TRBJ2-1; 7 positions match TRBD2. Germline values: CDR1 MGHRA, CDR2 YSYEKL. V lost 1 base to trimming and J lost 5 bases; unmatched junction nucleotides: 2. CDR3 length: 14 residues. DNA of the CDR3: TGCGCCAGCAGCCAAGTTACTAGCGACAATGAGCAGTTCTTC. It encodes CASSQVTSDNEQFF.

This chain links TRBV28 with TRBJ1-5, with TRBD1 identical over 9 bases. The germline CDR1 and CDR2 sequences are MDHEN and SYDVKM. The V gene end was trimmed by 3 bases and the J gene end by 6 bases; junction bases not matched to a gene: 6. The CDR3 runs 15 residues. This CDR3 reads CASSFATGGRQPQHF. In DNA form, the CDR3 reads TGTGCCAGCAGTTTCGCGACAGGGGGTCGTCAGCCCCAGCATTTT.

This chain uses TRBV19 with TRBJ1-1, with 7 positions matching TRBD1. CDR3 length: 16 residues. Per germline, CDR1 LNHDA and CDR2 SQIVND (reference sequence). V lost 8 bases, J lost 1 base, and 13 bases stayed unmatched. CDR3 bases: TGTGCCAGTCTAAAATCTTCAGGGGGTAGGAACACTGAAGCTTTCTTT. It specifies CASLKSSGGRNTEAFF.

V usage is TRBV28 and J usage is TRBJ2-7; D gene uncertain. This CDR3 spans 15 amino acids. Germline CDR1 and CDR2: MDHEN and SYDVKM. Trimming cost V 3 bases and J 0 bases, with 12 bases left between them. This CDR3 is CASSFHQDHSYEQYF. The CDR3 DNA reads TGTGCCAGCAGTTTCCATCAGGACCACTCCTACGAGCAGTACTTC.

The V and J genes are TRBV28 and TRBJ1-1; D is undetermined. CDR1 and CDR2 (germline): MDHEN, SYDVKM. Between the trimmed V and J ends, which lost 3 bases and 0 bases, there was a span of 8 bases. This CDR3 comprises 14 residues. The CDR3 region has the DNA TGTGCCAGCAGTTTGGGCAGGATGAACACTGAAGCTTTCTTT. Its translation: CASSLGRMNTEAFF.

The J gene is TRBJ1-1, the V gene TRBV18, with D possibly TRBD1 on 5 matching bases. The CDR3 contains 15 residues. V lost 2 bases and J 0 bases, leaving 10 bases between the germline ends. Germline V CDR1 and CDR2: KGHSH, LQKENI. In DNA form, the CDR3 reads TGTGCCAGCTCACCATTTGACAGAATGAACACTGAAGCTTTCTTT. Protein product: CASSPFDRMNTEAFF.